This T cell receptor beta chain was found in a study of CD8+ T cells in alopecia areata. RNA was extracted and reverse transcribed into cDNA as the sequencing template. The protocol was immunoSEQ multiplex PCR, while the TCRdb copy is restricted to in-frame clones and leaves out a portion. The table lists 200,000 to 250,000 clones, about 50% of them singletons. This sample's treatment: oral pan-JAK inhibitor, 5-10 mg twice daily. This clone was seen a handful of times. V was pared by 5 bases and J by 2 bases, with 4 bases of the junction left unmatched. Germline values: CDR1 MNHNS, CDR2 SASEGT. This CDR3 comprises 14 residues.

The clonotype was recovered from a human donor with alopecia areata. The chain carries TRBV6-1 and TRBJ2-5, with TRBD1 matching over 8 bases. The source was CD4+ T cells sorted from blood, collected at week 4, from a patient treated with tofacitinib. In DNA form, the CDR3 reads TGTGCCAGCAGTAGATGGGACAGGCAAGAGACCCAGTACTTC. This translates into CASSRWDRQETQYF.